Below, 26 T cell receptor beta chains from the same sample are listed, as sequenced in a study of persistence of HIV-infected CD4 T cells. Sequencing used immunoSEQ version 4 in survey mode. The data were produced by immunoSEQ multiplex PCR, yet TCRdb's version contains in-frame clones alone and is incomplete. The sample yields about 45,000 clones, less than 90% seen once. This nonspecific control used anti-CD3/anti-CD28 bead stimulation of CD4+ T cells. Sorting selected CD4+ T cells upregulating both CD40 ligand and CD69. For these receptors, no antigen is known. This sample comprised CD4+ T cells sorted from PBMCs after approximately 18-hour stimulation, obtained from a patient who received antiretroviral therapy. Receptors were obtained from an adult woman with HIV who was CMV-seropositive.

CDR3 DNA sequence: TGTGCCAGCAGCCAGGGACAGGGGTCCTACAATGAGCAGTTCTTC. The encoded protein is CASSQGQGSYNEQFF. The V gene is TRBV4-2, the J gene TRBJ2-1; 10 bases agree with TRBD1. The CDR3 extends over 15 amino acids. The V gene end was trimmed by 3 bases and the J gene end by 1 base; junction bases not matched to a gene: 0. Germline CDR1 LGHNA, CDR2 YNFKEQ.

V and J are TRBV7-2 and TRBJ2-1; D might be TRBD2 (5 bases). This CDR3 region has 16 residues. V shed 1 base and J shed 6 bases, with 16 bases lying between them. The germline gives CDR1 SGHTA, CDR2 FQGNSA. CDR3 amino acids: CASSLGPGGQFNEQFF. In DNA form, the CDR3 reads TGTGCCAGCAGCTTAGGCCCGGGCGGGCAATTCAATGAGCAGTTCTTC. The variable domain in full, completed from reference TRBV7-2 and TRBJ2-1, reads GAGVSQSPSNKVTEKGKDVELRCDPISGHTALYWYRQSLGQGLEFLIYFQGNSAPDKSGLPSDRFSAERTGGSVSTLTIQRTQQEDSAVYLCASSLGPGGQFNEQFFGPGTRLTVL.

This clone occurred once. The gene calls are TRBV5-4 and TRBJ2-1; no definite D call. The CDR3 is 13 residues long. V was cut by 0 bases and J by 5 bases, with 6 bases left in between. The germline gives CDR1 SGHNT, CDR2 YYREEE (reference sequence). This CDR3 is CASSLDGDNEQFF. The DNA of the CDR3 is TGTGCCAGCAGCTTGGATGGGGACAATGAGCAGTTCTTC.

The CDR3 nucleotides read TGCGCCAGCAGCTGGAGCGGGGACTCCTACGAGCAGTACTTC. It translates to CASSWSGDSYEQYF. The chain is built from TRBV5-1 and TRBJ2-7; 7 positions agree with TRBD2. Trimming cost V 3 bases and J 0 bases; bases outside gene matches: 3. Germline assignment: CDR1 SGHRS and CDR2 YFSETQ. The CDR3 spans 14 residues.

The chain carries TRBV9 and TRBJ1-3; maybe TRBD1 (5 bases). Germline V gene sequence: CDR1 SGDLS, CDR2 YYNGEE. The CDR3 runs 14 residues. V lost 0 bases and J 11 bases, leaving 15 bases between the germline ends. CDR3 nucleotides: TGTGCCAGCAGCGTAGTAGACAGAGGAATGGCCATATATTTT. This gives the protein CASSVVDRGMAIYF.

The V and J genes are TRBV5-4 and TRBJ1-5; D perhaps matches TRBD1 (5 bases). CDR3 length: 15 residues. V gave up 0 bases and J gave up 3 bases, with 10 bases separating them. In germline, CDR1 is SGHNT, CDR2 YYREEE (reference sequence). The CDR3, as DNA: TGTGCCAGCAGCTTGGACCCGACAGCCAATCAGCCCCAGCATTTT. Protein: CASSLDPTANQPQHF.

This clone was observed a few times. The gene calls are TRBV6-2 or TRBV6-3 and TRBJ2-7, with 7 positions matching TRBD1. The ends lost 7 bases at V and 6 bases at J; junction bases unmatched: 18. Germline V CDR1 and CDR2: MNHEY, SVGEGT. The CDR3 is 16 amino acids. The CDR3 sequence: CASTPFGGQVGSEQYF. In DNA, the CDR3 is TGTGCCAGCACCCCGTTTGGCGGACAGGTCGGATCCGAGCAGTACTTC.

This chain connects TRBV30 to TRBJ1-5; D is unclear. Germline assignment: CDR1 GTSNPN and CDR2 SVGIG (reference sequence). The CDR3 consists of 13 residues. With 0 bases removed from V and 5 bases from J, the gap between germline ends came to 8 bases. CDR3 residues: CAWSVLRDQPQHF. The CDR3 bases are TGTGCCTGGAGTGTCCTTAGGGATCAGCCCCAGCATTTT. Full variable domain (remainder filled in from reference TRBV30 and TRBJ1-5): SQTIHQWPATLVQPVGSPLSLECTVEGTSNPNLYWYRQAAGRGLQLLFYSVGIGQISSEVPQNLSASRPQDRQFILSSKKLLLSDSGFYLCAWSVLRDQPQHFGDGTRLSIL.

This sequence joins TRBV19 and TRBJ2-7; a weak D match, TRBD1 (6 bases). Between the trimmed V and J ends, which lost 6 bases and 2 bases, there was a span of 17 bases. This CDR3 contains 15 residues. Germline V gene sequence: CDR1 LNHDA, CDR2 SQIVND (reference sequence). As DNA, the CDR3 is TGTGCCAGTAGGACGCGGACAGATTCAACCTACGAGCAGTACTTC. This codes for CASRTRTDSTYEQYF.

The gene calls are TRBV7-2 and TRBJ1-2, with 7 bases that match TRBD1. With 5 bases clipped from V and 4 bases from J, the junction kept 7 bases outside the gene matches. Per the germline V gene, CDR1 is SGHTA and CDR2 is FQGNSA. The CDR3 totals 14 residues. The CDR3 spells CASSLNRGSYGYTF. The CDR3 DNA reads as TGTGCCAGCAGCCTCAACAGGGGAAGCTATGGCTACACCTTC.

This chain joins TRBV19 and TRBJ1-4; a possible D gene is TRBD1 (5 bases). Germline V gene lookup returns CDR1 LNHDA and CDR2 SQIVND (reference sequence). V was cut by 7 bases and J by 7 bases, with 19 bases left in between. There are 15 residues in the CDR3. As DNA, the CDR3 is TGTGCCAGTACTAACCCCGGGACCCATGGTGAAAAACTGTTTTTT. This encodes CASTNPGTHGEKLFF.

This clone is medium-sized. The rearrangement uses TRBV7-3 and TRBJ1-1, with no clear D. Germline assignment: CDR1 SGHTA and CDR2 FQGTGA. Trimming stripped 6 bases from V and 6 bases from J, with 20 bases between. The CDR3 is made up of 15 amino acids. In DNA form, the CDR3 reads TGTGCCAGCAGATCCTTTGTCCAGGCGAAGGCTGAAGCTTTCTTT. Amino acids: CASRSFVQAKAEAFF.

For the CDR3, the DNA is TGTGCCAGCAGCTTAGTACAGGACCATGGCTACACCTTC. Amino acid sequence: CASSLVQDHGYTF. The chain recombines TRBV7-9 with TRBJ1-2; D may be TRBD1 (5 bases). CDR3 length: 13 amino acids. CDR1 and CDR2 from the germline V gene are SEHNR and FQNEAQ (reference sequence). Between the trimmed V and J ends, which lost 1 base and 6 bases, there was a span of 9 bases. Full variable domain (remainder filled in from reference TRBV7-9 and TRBJ1-2): DTGVSQNPRHKITKRGQNVTFRCDPISEHNRLYWYRQTLGQGPEFLTYFQNEAQLEKSRLLSDRFSAERPKGSFSTLEIQRTEQGDSAMYLCASSLVQDHGYTFGSGTRLTVV.

The rearrangement uses TRBV4-1 and TRBJ2-1, with D tentatively TRBD2 (6 bases). V lost 0 bases and J 6 bases, leaving 12 bases between the germline ends. This CDR3 comprises 15 residues. Per the germline V gene, CDR1 is MGHRA and CDR2 is YSYEKL. The CDR3 is CASSQDRRGGNEQFF. CDR3 DNA sequence: TGCGCCAGCAGCCAAGATCGGAGGGGCGGCAATGAGCAGTTCTTC.

V usage is TRBV7-9 and J usage is TRBJ1-2; D is ambiguous. The CDR3 length is 13 residues. V was shortened by 1 base and J by 3 bases, with 6 bases between the two germline ends. Germline-derived CDR1 and CDR2 are SEHNR and FQNEAQ (reference sequence). CDR3: CASSLDRYYGYTF. In nucleotides, the CDR3 is TGTGCCAGCAGCTTAGACAGATACTATGGCTACACCTTC. The variable domain in full, with the rest retrieved from reference TRBV7-9 and TRBJ1-2, is DTGVSQNPRHKITKRGQNVTFRCDPISEHNRLYWYRQTLGQGPEFLTYFQNEAQLEKSRLLSDRFSAERPKGSFSTLEIQRTEQGDSAMYLCASSLDRYYGYTFGSGTRLTVV.

The chain has TRBV5-5 and TRBJ1-4; D is unclear. The CDR3 runs 14 residues. Germline CDR1 is SGHKS and CDR2 is YYEKEE (reference sequence). Trimming left V 2 bases short and J 7 bases short, with 12 bases between. In DNA form, the CDR3 reads TGTGCCAGCAGCTTTCAGGCAGGTAGTGAAAAACTGTTTTTT. It is translated as CASSFQAGSEKLFF.

This clone was detected a few times. The chain carries TRBV29-1 and TRBJ2-7; 10 nucleotides align to TRBD2. CDR1 and CDR2 from the germline V gene are SQVTM and ANQGSEA. V lost 5 bases and J lost 2; bases outside the gene matches: 6. CDR3 size: 14 residues. CDR3 region: CSVKRGGGAYEQYF. CDR3 nucleotide sequence: TGCAGCGTTAAGCGGGGGGGCGGGGCCTACGAGCAGTACTTC.

The genes are TRBV18 and TRBJ1-2, with TRBD1 identical over 8 bases. The CDR3 is made up of 16 amino acids. Germline CDR1 and CDR2: KGHSH and LQKENI. V lost 3 bases and J lost 0; bases outside the gene matches: 6. For the CDR3, the DNA is TGTGCCAGCTCACCGATAGGACAGGGCCCTAACTATGGCTACACCTTC. Translating gives CASSPIGQGPNYGYTF.

The gene calls are TRBV12-3 or TRBV12-4 and TRBJ2-2, with no clear D. The V gene lost 3 bases and the J gene lost 6 bases, with 5 bases spanning the gap. The CDR3 runs 12 residues. The CDR3 nucleotides are TGTGCCAGCAGTTTGTGGCCCGGGGAGCTGTTTTTT. This gives the protein CASSLWPGELFF.

The CDR3 region has the DNA TGCGCCAGCAGCTTGGAGGGGGCTCGCTCCTACAATGAGCAGTTCTTC. Translated, it gives CASSLEGARSYNEQFF. J is TRBJ2-1 and V is TRBV5-1, with TRBD1 matching over 7 bases. The CDR3 is 16 residues long. J lost 0 bases, V lost 0 bases, and 3 bases had no gene match. Germline assignment: CDR1 SGHRS and CDR2 YFSETQ.

This chain's CDR3 is CSASASTGSTDTQYF. In DNA, the CDR3 is TGCAGTGCTAGTGCCTCGACAGGGAGCACAGATACGCAGTATTTT. The chain carries TRBV20-1 and TRBJ2-3, with TRBD1 identical over 7 bases. Losses at the gene ends were 3 bases for V and 0 bases for J; bases not matched to a gene: 6. The CDR3 covers 15 residues. Germline V gene lookup returns CDR1 DFQATT and CDR2 SNEGSKA (reference sequence).

This chain joins TRBV27 and TRBJ1-2, with 8 bases aligning to TRBD1. After removal of 6 bases from V and 8 bases from J, the junction contained 8 bases not matched to a gene. The CDR3 sequence is 13 residues long. Germline values: CDR1 MNHEY, CDR2 SMNVEV (reference sequence). This chain's CDR3 is CASSPTGALGYTF. The CDR3 DNA reads as TGTGCCAGCAGCCCGACAGGGGCGCTAGGCTACACCTTC.

This clone was seen only a few times. The chain recombines TRBV3-1 (or the pseudogene TRBV3-2) with TRBJ1-2; 7 bases are shared with TRBD1. The CDR3 extends over 16 amino acids. V lost 1 base to trimming and J lost 0 bases; unmatched junction nucleotides: 5. Germline values: CDR1 LGHDT, CDR2 YNNKEL (reference sequence). The CDR3 DNA follows: TGTGCCAGCAGCCAAGGGACAGGTAAAGCTAACTATGGCTACACCTTC. As protein: CASSQGTGKANYGYTF.

The chain is built from TRBV4-1 and TRBJ1-5; D might be TRBD1 (6 bases). CDR3 length: 21 residues. Looked up from germline, CDR1 is MGHRA and CDR2 is YSYEKL. V shed 2 bases and J shed 1 base, with 27 bases lying between them. The CDR3 protein is CASSQRNALAGESSSNQPQHF. Here the CDR3 DNA reads TGCGCCAGCAGCCAAAGAAACGCTTTGGCAGGGGAATCGTCGAGCAATCAGCCCCAGCATTTT.

The J gene is TRBJ2-6, the V gene TRBV3-1 (or the pseudogene TRBV3-2), with 10 bases matching TRBD1. Germline V CDR1 and CDR2: LGHDT, YNNKEL (reference sequence). The CDR3 runs 17 residues. V gave up 4 bases and J gave up 1 base; unmatched junction bases: 4. As DNA, the CDR3 is TGTGCCAGCAGCCCACGACAGGGGGCTTCTGGGGCCAACGTCCTGACTTTC. Protein product: CASSPRQGASGANVLTF.

V usage is TRBV5-1 and J usage is TRBJ2-1; D unclear. This CDR3 comprises 14 residues. Germline CDR1 and CDR2: SGHRS and YFSETQ. V shed 1 base and J shed 7 bases, with 12 bases lying between them. CDR3 sequence (DNA): TGCGCCAGCAGCTTGCAGGCAGAATTAAATGAGCAGTTCTTC. This codes for CASSLQAELNEQFF.